This passage covers 19 T cell receptor beta chains from one sample sequenced in a study of T cell clones after liver transplantation. Sequencing used immunoSEQ multiplex PCR; TCRdb keeps in-frame clones, though not all of them. The sample yields about 68,000 clones, 85% to 95% seen once. Source: CD4+ T cells from blood, taken about 25 months after liver transplant. Receptors were obtained from a human patient who received a liver transplant. Some of the T cells may derive from the graft donor.

The chain employs TRBV7-2 and TRBJ2-5; D is ambiguous. This CDR3 comprises 15 residues. V was clipped by 4 bases and J by 5 bases, with 17 bases between them. Germline CDR1 SGHTA, CDR2 FQGNSA. In DNA form, the CDR3 reads TGTGCCAGCAGCTCCCAGGCCGCTCTCGGGGAGACCCAGTACTTC. It codes for CASSSQAALGETQYF. Complete variable domain (other parts from reference TRBV7-2 and TRBJ2-5): GAGVSQSPSNKVTEKGKDVELRCDPISGHTALYWYRQSLGQGLEFLIYFQGNSAPDKSGLPSDRFSAERTGGSVSTLTIQRTQQEDSAVYLCASSSQAALGETQYFGPGTRLLVL.

The chain combines TRBV5-6 with TRBJ1-1; D is unresolved. The germline V gene has CDR1 SGHDT and CDR2 YYEEEE. This CDR3 has 13 residues. The germline V and J ends were trimmed by 2 bases and 7 bases, with 12 bases remaining between them. For the CDR3, the DNA is TGTGCCAGCAGCTTAGCCGGGGAGATTGAAGCTTTCTTT. This encodes CASSLAGEIEAFF.

This chain links TRBV15 with TRBJ2-1; 12 positions match TRBD1. V trimming: 5 bases; J trimming: 9 bases; junction bases outside the gene matches: 8. Germline-derived CDR1 and CDR2 are LNHNV and YYDKDF (reference sequence). The CDR3 consists of 15 residues. The CDR3 sequence is CATSRGQGAPREQFF. The CDR3 DNA follows: TGTGCCACCAGCCGGGGACAGGGGGCGCCGCGTGAGCAGTTCTTC. Filled out from reference TRBV15 and TRBJ2-1, the complete variable domain reads DAMVIQNPRYQVTQFGKPVTLSCSQTLNHNVMYWYQQKSSQAPKLLFHYYDKDFNNEADTPDNFQSRRPNTSFCFLDIRSPGLGDTAMYLCATSRGQGAPREQFFGPGTRLTVL.

The CDR3 DNA sequence: TGTGCCAGCTCGGGAAACGGAGAGACCCAGTACTTC. This translates into CASSGNGETQYF. The chain combines TRBV9 with TRBJ2-5; D possibly corresponds to TRBD2 (5 bases). The germline CDR1 and CDR2 sequences are SGDLS and YYNGEE. V lost 7 bases and J 4 bases, leaving 11 bases between the germline ends. This CDR3 spans 12 amino acids.

The chain employs TRBV18 and TRBJ2-3; TRBD2 agrees at 7 bases. Per the germline V gene, CDR1 is KGHSH and CDR2 is LQKENI. This CDR3 comprises 14 residues. Trimming removed 5 bases from V and 4 bases from J; junction bases left unmatched: 6. The CDR3 DNA reads TGTGCCAGCTCAATGGCGGGAGACGCAGATACGCAGTATTTT. Its protein product is CASSMAGDADTQYF.

The chain couples TRBV27 to TRBJ2-2; D remains unclear. Between the trimmed V and J ends, which lost 3 bases and 7 bases, there was a span of 9 bases. CDR3 length equals 13 residues. In germline, CDR1 is MNHEY, CDR2 SMNVEV (reference sequence). The CDR3, as DNA: TGTGCCAGCAGTTTCCTAGGTGGCGGGGAGCTGTTTTTT. Its protein product is CASSFLGGGELFF.

This clone was seen only a few times. The chain recombines TRBV6-1 with TRBJ2-7; no clear D gene. The CDR3 is 19 amino acids. Trimming left V 0 bases short and J 0 bases short, with 21 bases between. Germline values: CDR1 MNHNS, CDR2 SASEGT. The CDR3 DNA sequence: TGTGCCAGCAGTGAAGCGCTTCAGAGCTTCAACCCCTACTCCTACGAGCAGTACTTC. Protein product: CASSEALQSFNPYSYEQYF.

This clone was recorded only once. This chain joins TRBV18 and TRBJ2-6; 8 positions agree with TRBD1. The CDR3 is made up of 16 amino acids. Germline-derived CDR1 and CDR2 are KGHSH and LQKENI. Unmatched junction bases numbered 6, after V lost 5 bases and J lost 3 bases. The CDR3 DNA is TGTGCCAGCTCATCGACAGGGGTGGTTGGGGCCAACGTCCTGACTTTC. Amino acid sequence: CASSSTGVVGANVLTF. Complete variable domain (other parts from reference TRBV18 and TRBJ2-6): NAGVMQNPRHLVRRRGQEARLRCSPMKGHSHVYWYRQLPEEGLKFMVYLQKENIIDESGMPKERFSAEFPKEGPSILRIQQVVRGDSAAYFCASSSTGVVGANVLTFGAGSRLTVL.

The chain is built from TRBV6-5 and TRBJ2-7; 9 nucleotides agree with TRBD1. Germline CDR1 reads MNHEY; CDR2 reads SVGAGI. There are 13 residues in the CDR3. With 6 bases clipped from V and 6 bases from J, the junction kept 6 bases outside the gene matches. CDR3 region: CASRARDRVEQYF. In DNA, the CDR3 is TGTGCCAGCAGGGCCAGGGACAGGGTCGAGCAGTACTTC.

The rearrangement links TRBV6-1 to TRBJ1-3; D is undetermined. Trimming stripped 6 bases from V and 2 bases from J, with 11 bases between. The CDR3 runs to 14 residues. The germline gives CDR1 MNHNS, CDR2 SASEGT. The CDR3 sequence is CASRAQGPGNTIYF. DNA for the CDR3: TGTGCCAGCAGGGCCCAAGGACCTGGAAACACCATATATTTT.

J is TRBJ2-7 and V is TRBV7-2; TRBD2 aligns across 14 bases. CDR1 is SGHTA, CDR2 FQGNSA, per germline. V shed 0 bases and J 5 bases; nucleotides not matched to a gene: 3. CDR3 length: 16 residues. The CDR3 DNA reads as TGTGCCAGCAGCTTAGCTGGGACTAGCGGGAGACACGAGCAGTACTTC. The encoded protein is CASSLAGTSGRHEQYF.

The CDR3, as DNA: TGTGCCAGCAGCCCGAGCGGACTAGGGAGGGGGGAGCTGTTTTTT. It codes for CASSPSGLGRGELFF. V and J are TRBV7-2 and TRBJ2-2, with 7 bases fitting TRBD2. V lost 5 bases to trimming and J lost 8 bases; unmatched junction nucleotides: 11. The germline gives CDR1 SGHTA, CDR2 FQGNSA. The CDR3 has 15 residues.

This chain links TRBV6-6 with TRBJ1-1; 10 positions agree with TRBD1. The CDR3 contains 14 residues. The J segment lost 1 base and the V segment lost 6 bases, leaving 2 bases of the junction unmatched. From germline, CDR1 is MNHNY and CDR2 SVGAGI (reference sequence). The CDR3 here is CASSWDRGNTEAFF. The CDR3 DNA reads as TGTGCCAGCAGCTGGGACAGGGGGAACACTGAAGCTTTCTTT.

This chain connects TRBV6-1 to TRBJ2-7; unclear D gene. V shed 8 bases and J shed 2 bases, with 7 bases lying between them. Germline CDR1 is MNHNS and CDR2 is SASEGT. The CDR3 is made up of 11 amino acids. DNA for the CDR3: TGTGCCAGCGCAAAGACCTACGAGCAGTACTTC. Its translation is CASAKTYEQYF.

This clone was recorded only once. This rearrangement joins TRBV5-1 to TRBJ2-7; D possibly matches TRBD1 or TRBD2 (6 bases each). CDR1 is SGHRS and CDR2 is YFSETQ in the germline V gene. The CDR3 covers 15 residues. V was shortened by 0 bases and J by 4 bases, with 14 bases between the two germline ends. CDR3 loop: CASSLESGGGYEQYF. As DNA, the CDR3 is TGCGCCAGCAGCTTGGAGAGCGGAGGGGGGTACGAGCAGTACTTC.

V is TRBV11-2 and J is TRBJ2-5; 8 positions match TRBD1. The CDR3 is 16 amino acids. Germline CDR1 SGHAT, CDR2 FQNNGV. Trimming cost V 0 bases and J 5 bases; bases outside gene matches: 8. The CDR3 coding sequence is TGTGCCAGCAGCTTAGATCCGACAGGGGTCAGGGAGACCCAGTACTTC. Residues: CASSLDPTGVRETQYF.

Only one count was recorded for this clone. V gene TRBV28 combines with J gene TRBJ1-1; no definite D call. The germline V and J ends were trimmed by 2 bases and 1 base, with 2 bases remaining between them. This CDR3 spans 12 amino acids. The germline V gene has CDR1 MDHEN and CDR2 SYDVKM. DNA of the CDR3: TGTGCCAGCAGTTTACAGAACACTGAAGCTTTCTTT. Translation gives CASSLQNTEAFF.

Points on this clone: One junction end disagrees with the germline gene, perhaps due to a read error. The chain joins TRBV7-7 to TRBJ2-5, with TRBD1 identical over 8 bases. Germline lookup yields CDR1 SSHAT and CDR2 FNYEAQ (reference sequence). CDR3 length: 14 residues. In nucleotides, the CDR3 is TGTGCTAGCAGCTTTTCTGGACAGGGAGAGACCCAGTACTTC. Its protein is CASSFSGQGETQYF.

This chain uses TRBV6-6 with TRBJ2-1; 11 bases are shared with TRBD2. V gave up 8 bases and J gave up 5 bases; unmatched junction bases: 2. This CDR3 is 13 amino acids long. CDR1 and CDR2 from the germline V gene are MNHNY and SVGAGI (reference sequence). The DNA for the CDR3 is TGTGCCAGCGGACTAGCGGGCAACAATGAGCAGTTCTTC. Protein: CASGLAGNNEQFF.